Below are 9 T cell receptor beta chains sequenced from a single sample in a study of cytomegalovirus exposure and HLA in healthy donors. Primers included in the PCR were 60 Vbeta and 13 Jbeta primers. Only in-frame clones appear in the TCRdb table, and some are missing; sequencing was by immunoSEQ multiplex PCR. The sample has about 120,000 clones; 75% to 85% are singletons. Sequencing input: PBMCs. These TCRs come from a young man in good health and CMV-seropositive.

This rearrangement joins TRBV7-3 to TRBJ2-1; no clear D. The CDR3 consists of 16 residues. V was trimmed by 5 bases and J by 0 bases, leaving 14 bases between them. Germline loops: CDR1 SGHTA, CDR2 FQGTGA. The CDR3 coding sequence is TGTGCCAGCAGCCCTACAGTGGTTAGCTCCTACAATGAGCAGTTCTTC. This codes for CASSPTVVSSYNEQFF.

The table lists this clone with a count of one. The chain carries TRBV11-2 and TRBJ2-5, with D unresolved. The DNA end is more similar to TRBJ2-7, so the J call may be wrong. Germline V gene sequence: CDR1 SGHAT, CDR2 FQNNGV. The CDR3 length is 13 residues. The DNA of the CDR3 is TGTGCCAGCAGCTTAGAGCCTGAATACGAGCAGTACTTC. This codes for CASSLEPEYEQYF.

The chain employs TRBV29-1 and TRBJ2-1, with 7 bases identical to TRBD1. V lost 4 bases to trimming and J lost 4 bases; unmatched junction nucleotides: 4. The V gene's germline CDR1 is SQVTM and CDR2 ANQGSEA. CDR3 length: 13 residues. CDR3 protein: CSVGTGAYNEQFF. CDR3 coding DNA: TGCAGCGTTGGGACAGGAGCATACAATGAGCAGTTCTTC.

The chain has TRBV14 and TRBJ2-4, with 7 bases identical to TRBD2. Germline CDR1 is SGHDN and CDR2 is FVKESK. The CDR3 has 20 amino acids. V gave up 0 bases and J gave up 0 bases; unmatched junction bases: 14. This chain's CDR3 is CASSQDGLVLPILAKNIQYF. As DNA, the CDR3 is TGTGCCAGCAGCCAAGACGGACTAGTCCTCCCCATTCTAGCCAAAAACATTCAGTACTTC.

The rearrangement uses TRBV5-4 and TRBJ2-7; D is possibly TRBD1 (5 bases). Trimming removed 0 bases at V and 3 bases at J, with 7 bases between. Germline CDR1 is SGHNT and CDR2 is YYREEE (reference sequence). The CDR3 sequence is 13 residues long. The CDR3 is CASSLVGVYEQYF. CDR3 bases: TGTGCCAGCAGCTTGGTAGGGGTCTACGAGCAGTACTTC. Looking up the rest from reference TRBV5-4 and TRBJ2-7 gives the full variable domain: ETGVTQSPTHLIKTRGQQVTLRCSSQSGHNTVSWYQQALGQGPQFIFQYYREEENGRGNFPPRFSGLQFPNYSSELNVNALELDDSALYLCASSLVGVYEQYFGPGTRLTVT.

This clone was counted only a few times. V gene TRBV7-2 combines with J gene TRBJ1-5; D uncertain. V was clipped by 1 base and J by 5 bases, with 6 bases between them. Germline CDR1 SGHTA, CDR2 FQGNSA. The CDR3 totals 13 residues. The DNA for the CDR3 is TGTGCCAGCAGCTTAGACCGGGATCAGCCCCAGCATTTT. The encoded protein is CASSLDRDQPQHF.

The count of this clone is one. The CDR3 reads CASQGPEAFF. The CDR3 DNA follows: TGTGCCAGCCAGGGGCCCGAAGCTTTCTTT. The chain carries TRBV28 and TRBJ1-1; D is possibly TRBD1 (6 bases). V lost 8 bases to trimming and J lost 8 bases, with 9 bases between them. The CDR3 has 10 residues. CDR1 is MDHEN and CDR2 is SYDVKM in the germline V gene.

V and J are TRBV29-1 and TRBJ1-4, with D perhaps TRBD1 (5 bases). This CDR3 spans 13 amino acids. In germline, CDR1 is SQVTM, CDR2 ANQGSEA. V lost 8 bases and J 3 bases, leaving 13 bases between the germline ends. The CDR3 nucleotides read TGCAGCTCCTCGGACAACCCTAATGAAAAACTGTTTTTT. Protein product: CSSSDNPNEKLFF.

The V call is TRBV4-3, the J call TRBJ1-4; unclear D gene. The V end lost 0 bases, the J end lost 6 bases, and 5 bases lay between the germline ends. This CDR3 is 13 amino acids long. The germline gives CDR1 LGHNA, CDR2 YSLEER. The DNA of the CDR3 is TGCGCCAGCAGCCAAGAGAGGTATGAAAAACTGTTTTTT. Protein sequence: CASSQERYEKLFF.